This T cell receptor beta chain was retrieved from a study of post-analysis software for immune sequencing data. The study's findings and limits: F measure grouped same-batch samples tightly together. The five TRBV segments detected at higher frequency in patients than in controls included TRBV5-6, TRBV5-1 and TRBV20-1.

Presence of unique molecular identifiers characterized the TCR beta cDNA libraries. TCRdb passed the PCR reads through MiXCR, listing each CDR3 protein once. The table has approximately 690,000 distinct CDR3 sequences, approximately 59% seen once. V gave up 4 bases and J gave up 2 bases, with 15 bases separating them. Germline loops: CDR1 ENHRY, CDR2 SYGVKD. The CDR3 contains 15 residues. Comments on this clonotype: No antigen is known for it.

The sequence derives from a girl aged 2 to 10 with multiple sclerosis. The sequencing input was blood. The chain links TRBV10-3 to TRBJ2-7, with D tentatively TRBD1 (5 bases). The CDR3 coding sequence is TGTGCCATCAGTGCGGCCAGGGTGGTCCCCTACGAGCAGTACTTC. Encoded protein: CAISAARVVPYEQYF.